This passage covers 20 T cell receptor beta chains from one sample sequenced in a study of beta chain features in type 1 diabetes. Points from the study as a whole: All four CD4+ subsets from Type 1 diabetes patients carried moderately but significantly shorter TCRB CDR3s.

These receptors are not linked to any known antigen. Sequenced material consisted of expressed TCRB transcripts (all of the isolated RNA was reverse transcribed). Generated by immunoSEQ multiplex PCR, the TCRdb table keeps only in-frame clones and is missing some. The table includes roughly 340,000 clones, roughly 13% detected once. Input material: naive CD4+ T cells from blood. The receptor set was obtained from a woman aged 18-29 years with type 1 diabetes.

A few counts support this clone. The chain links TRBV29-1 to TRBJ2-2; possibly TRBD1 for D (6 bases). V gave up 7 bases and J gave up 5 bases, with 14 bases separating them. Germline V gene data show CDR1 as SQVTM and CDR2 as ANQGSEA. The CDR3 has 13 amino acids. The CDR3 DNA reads TGCAGCGCCCGGACAGCCTCGACCGGGGAGCTGTTTTTT. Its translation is CSARTASTGELFF.

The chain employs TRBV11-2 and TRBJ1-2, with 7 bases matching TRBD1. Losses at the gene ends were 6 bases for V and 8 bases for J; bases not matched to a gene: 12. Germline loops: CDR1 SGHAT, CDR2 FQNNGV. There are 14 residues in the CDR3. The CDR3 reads CASRSTGVREGYTF. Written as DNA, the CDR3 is TGTGCCAGCAGATCCACAGGGGTCCGGGAGGGCTACACCTTC.

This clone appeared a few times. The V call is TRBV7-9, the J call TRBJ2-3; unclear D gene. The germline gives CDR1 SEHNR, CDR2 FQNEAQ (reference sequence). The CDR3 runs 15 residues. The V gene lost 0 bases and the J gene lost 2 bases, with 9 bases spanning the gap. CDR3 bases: TGTGCCAGCAGCTTAGCCGTGGCGGTCACAGATACGCAGTATTTT. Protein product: CASSLAVAVTDTQYF. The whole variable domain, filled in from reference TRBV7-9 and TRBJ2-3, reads DTGVSQNPRHKITKRGQNVTFRCDPISEHNRLYWYRQTLGQGPEFLTYFQNEAQLEKSRLLSDRFSAERPKGSFSTLEIQRTEQGDSAMYLCASSLAVAVTDTQYFGPGTRLTVL.

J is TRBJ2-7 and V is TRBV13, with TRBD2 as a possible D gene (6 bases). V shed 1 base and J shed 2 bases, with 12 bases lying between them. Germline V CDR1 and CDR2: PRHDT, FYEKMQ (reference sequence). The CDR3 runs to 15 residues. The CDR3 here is CASSLVGSGTYEQYF. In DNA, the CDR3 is TGTGCCAGCAGCTTAGTTGGTAGCGGAACCTACGAGCAGTACTTC.

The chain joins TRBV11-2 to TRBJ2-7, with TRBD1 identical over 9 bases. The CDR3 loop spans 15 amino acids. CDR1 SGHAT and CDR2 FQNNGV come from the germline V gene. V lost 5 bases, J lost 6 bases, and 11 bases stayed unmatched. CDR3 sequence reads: CASSPSTGQGVEQYV. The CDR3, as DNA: TGTGCCAGCAGCCCCTCCACGGGACAGGGAGTCGAGCAGTACGTC.

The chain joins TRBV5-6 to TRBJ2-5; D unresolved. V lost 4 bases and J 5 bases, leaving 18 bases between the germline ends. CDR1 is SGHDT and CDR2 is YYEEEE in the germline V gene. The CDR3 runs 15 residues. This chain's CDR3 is CASSPRLGPWETQYF. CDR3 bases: TGTGCCAGCAGCCCCCGCCTAGGTCCCTGGGAGACCCAGTACTTC.

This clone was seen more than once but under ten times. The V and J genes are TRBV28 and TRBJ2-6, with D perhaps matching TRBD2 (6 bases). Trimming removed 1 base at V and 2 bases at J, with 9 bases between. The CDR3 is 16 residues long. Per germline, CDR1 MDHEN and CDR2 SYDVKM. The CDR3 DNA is TGTGCCAGCAGTTTATTTGGCGGGACTGGGGCCAACGTCCTGACTTTC. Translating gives CASSLFGGTGANVLTF. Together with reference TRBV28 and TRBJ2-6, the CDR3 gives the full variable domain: DVKVTQSSRYLVKRTGEKVFLECVQDMDHENMFWYRQDPGLGLRLIYFSYDVKMKEKGDIPEGYSVSREKKERFSLILESASTNQTSMYLCASSLFGGTGANVLTFGAGSRLTVL.

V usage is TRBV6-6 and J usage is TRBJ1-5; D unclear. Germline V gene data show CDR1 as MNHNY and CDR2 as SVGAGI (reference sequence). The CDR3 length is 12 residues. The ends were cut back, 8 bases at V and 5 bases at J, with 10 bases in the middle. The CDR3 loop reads CASSLPDQPQHF. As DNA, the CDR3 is TGTGCCAGCTCCTTGCCGGATCAGCCCCAGCATTTT.

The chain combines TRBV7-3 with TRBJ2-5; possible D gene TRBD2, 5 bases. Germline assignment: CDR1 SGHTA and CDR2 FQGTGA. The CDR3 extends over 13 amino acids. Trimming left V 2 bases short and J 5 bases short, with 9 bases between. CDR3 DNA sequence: TGTGCCAGCAGCTTAGGGAGCGAGGAGACCCAGTACTTC. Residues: CASSLGSEETQYF.

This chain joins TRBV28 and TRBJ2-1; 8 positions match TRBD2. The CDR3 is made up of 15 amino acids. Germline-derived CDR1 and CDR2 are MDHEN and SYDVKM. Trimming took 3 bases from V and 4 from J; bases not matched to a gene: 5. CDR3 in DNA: TGTGCCAGCAGTTTTTCGACTAGCGCGTACAATGAGCAGTTCTTC. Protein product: CASSFSTSAYNEQFF.

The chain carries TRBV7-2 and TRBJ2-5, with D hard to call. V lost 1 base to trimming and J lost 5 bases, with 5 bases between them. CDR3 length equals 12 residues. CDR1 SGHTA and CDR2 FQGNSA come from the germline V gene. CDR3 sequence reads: CASSLVMETQYF. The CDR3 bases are TGTGCCAGCAGCTTAGTAATGGAGACCCAGTACTTC.

The chain's CDR3 is CASSPNSRGELFF. CDR3 coding DNA: TGTGCCAGCAGCCCGAACAGTCGAGGGGAGCTGTTTTTT. The chain uses TRBV11-3 and TRBJ2-2; D remains ambiguous. Germline V gene lookup returns CDR1 SGHNT and CDR2 YENEEA. This CDR3 region has 13 residues. V gave up 5 bases and J gave up 8 bases, with 12 bases separating them.

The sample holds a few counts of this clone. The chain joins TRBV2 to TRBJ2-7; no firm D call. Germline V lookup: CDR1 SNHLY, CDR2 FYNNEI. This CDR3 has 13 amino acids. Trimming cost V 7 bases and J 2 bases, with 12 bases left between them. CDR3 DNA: TGTGCCAGCATGTTAGACTTCGCCTACGAGCAGTACTTC. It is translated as CASMLDFAYEQYF.

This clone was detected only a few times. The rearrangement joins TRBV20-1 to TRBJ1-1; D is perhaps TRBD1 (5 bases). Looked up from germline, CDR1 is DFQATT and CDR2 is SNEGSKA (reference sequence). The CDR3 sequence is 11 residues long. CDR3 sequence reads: CTWGDNRQAFF. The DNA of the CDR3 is TGCACCTGGGGGGATAACCGACAAGCTTTCTTT.

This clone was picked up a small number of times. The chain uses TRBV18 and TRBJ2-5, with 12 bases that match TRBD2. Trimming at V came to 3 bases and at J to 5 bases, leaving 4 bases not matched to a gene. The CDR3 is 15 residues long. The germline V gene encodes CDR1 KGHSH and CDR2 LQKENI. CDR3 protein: CASSPTSGSSETQYF. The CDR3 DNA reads TGTGCCAGCTCACCGACTAGCGGGAGTAGTGAGACCCAGTACTTC.

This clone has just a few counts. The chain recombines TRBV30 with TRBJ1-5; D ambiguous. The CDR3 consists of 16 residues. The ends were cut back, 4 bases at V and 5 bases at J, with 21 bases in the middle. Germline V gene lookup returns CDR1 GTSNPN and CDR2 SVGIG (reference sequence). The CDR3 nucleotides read TGTGCCTGGACCCCCAAAAGGGCGGGGAGAGATCAGCCCCAGCATTTT. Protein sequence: CAWTPKRAGRDQPQHF.

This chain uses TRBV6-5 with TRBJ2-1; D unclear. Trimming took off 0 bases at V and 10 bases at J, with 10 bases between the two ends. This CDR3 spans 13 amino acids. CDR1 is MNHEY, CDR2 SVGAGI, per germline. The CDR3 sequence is CASSYSITSEQFF. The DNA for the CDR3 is TGTGCCAGCAGTTACTCGATAACATCCGAGCAGTTCTTC.

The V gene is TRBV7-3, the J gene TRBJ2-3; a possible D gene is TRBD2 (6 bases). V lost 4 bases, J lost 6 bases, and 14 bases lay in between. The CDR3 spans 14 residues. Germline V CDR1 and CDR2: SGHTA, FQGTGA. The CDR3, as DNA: TGTGCCAGCAGCTACGGGACTCCCATTGATACGCAGTATTTT. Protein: CASSYGTPIDTQYF.

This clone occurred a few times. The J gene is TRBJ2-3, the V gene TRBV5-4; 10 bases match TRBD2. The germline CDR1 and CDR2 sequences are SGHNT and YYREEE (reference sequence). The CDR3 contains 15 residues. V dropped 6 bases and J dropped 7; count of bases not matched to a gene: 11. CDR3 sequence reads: CASNPSGSGFHTQYF. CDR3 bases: TGTGCCAGCAACCCTAGCGGGAGCGGATTTCATACGCAGTATTTT.

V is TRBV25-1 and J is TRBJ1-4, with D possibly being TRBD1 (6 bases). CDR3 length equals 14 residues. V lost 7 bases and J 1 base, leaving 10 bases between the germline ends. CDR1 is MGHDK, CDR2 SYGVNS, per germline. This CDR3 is CASTDRLTNEKLFF. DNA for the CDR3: TGTGCCAGCACCGACAGGTTAACTAATGAAAAACTGTTTTTT.